This T cell receptor beta chain was identified during a study of T cells in localized non-small cell lung cancer. Assay: immunoSEQ multiplex PCR; the TCRdb copy retains only in-frame clones and omits some. The sample shows about 76,000 clones, approximately 84% of them seen only once. The source was peripheral blood, collected before any cancer treatment. The source of this sequence is a female donor over 55 with stage I lung adenocarcinoma.

CDR3 protein: CASSAPRGGTEKLFF. CDR3 sequence (DNA): TGTGCCAGCAGTGCCCCCCGAGGGGGAACTGAAAAACTGTTTTTT. This chain links TRBV6-4 with TRBJ1-4; tentative D call: TRBD1 (6 bases). With 4 bases removed from V and 7 bases from J, the gap between germline ends came to 16 bases. This CDR3 region has 15 residues. Germline-derived CDR1 and CDR2 are MRHNA and SNTAGT.